This T cell receptor (beta chain) was documented in a study of shared clonotypes between healthy human individuals. The CDR3 totals 13 residues. Trimming removed 6 bases from V and 2 bases from J; junction bases left unmatched: 3. CDR1 is MNHNS, CDR2 SASEGT, per germline. Some clones are missing from TCRdb's copy, which holds only in-frame ones; the method was immunoSEQ multiplex PCR. The sample includes around 2.1 million clones, approximately 94% of them seen just once. The sample consisted of naive CD4+ T cells sorted from blood. As for subset: CD45RA+ positively selected. The origin of this receptor is a man aged 18 to 30 in good health. The rearrangement links TRBV6-1 to TRBJ2-5; 7 bases line up with TRBD2. The CDR3 region has the DNA TGTGCCAGCAGAGCGGGGTTACAAGAGACCCAGTACTTC. It codes for CASRAGLQETQYF.